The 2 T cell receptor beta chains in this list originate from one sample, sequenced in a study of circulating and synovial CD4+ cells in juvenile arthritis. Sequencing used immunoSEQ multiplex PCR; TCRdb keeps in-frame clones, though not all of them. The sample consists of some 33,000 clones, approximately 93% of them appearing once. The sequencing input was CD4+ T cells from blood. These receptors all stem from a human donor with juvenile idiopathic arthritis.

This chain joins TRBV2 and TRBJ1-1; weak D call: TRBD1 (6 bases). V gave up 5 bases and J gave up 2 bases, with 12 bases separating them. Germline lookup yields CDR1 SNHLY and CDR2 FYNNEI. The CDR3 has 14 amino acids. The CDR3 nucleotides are TGTGCCAGCAGTCAGGGGATCACCAACACTGAAGCTTTCTTT. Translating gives CASSQGITNTEAFF.

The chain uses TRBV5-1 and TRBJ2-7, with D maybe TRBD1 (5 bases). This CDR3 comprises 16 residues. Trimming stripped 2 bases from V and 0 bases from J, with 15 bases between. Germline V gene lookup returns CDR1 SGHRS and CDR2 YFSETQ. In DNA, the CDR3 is TGCGCCAGCAGCTTTAACCCACAGGAGAACTCCTACGAGCAGTACTTC. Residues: CASSFNPQENSYEQYF. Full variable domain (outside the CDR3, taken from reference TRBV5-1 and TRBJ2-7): KAGVTQTPRYLIKTRGQQVTLSCSPISGHRSVSWYQQTPGQGLQFLFEYFSETQRNKGNFPGRFSGRQFSNSRSEMNVSTLELGDSALYLCASSFNPQENSYEQYFGPGTRLTVT.